Below are 11 T cell receptor beta chains sequenced from a single sample in a study of regulatory T cells in long-lasting Graves disease (dated by TCRdb to about 2021). Library preparation was by multiplex PCR. Sequenced on an Illumina HiSeq 4000. CDR3 regions were amplified by Arm-PCR with iRepertoire HTBI primers to construct TCR beta libraries. TCRdb trimmed public reads at Q25 via fastp, called clones via MiXCR and kept in-frame beta chains. Every distinct CDR3 protein forms one entry, paired with its most common genes and DNA. Within this sample are hundreds of thousands of distinct CDR3 sequences, with around 15% of them counted one time only. The ten top clones hold around 27% of the sample. This specimen's time point label, per the study, means: newly diagnosed GD, antithyroid drugs for less than 3 months. RNA was extracted from PBMCs in TRIzol for both TCR sequencing and RNA sequencing. The sample also formed part of further work on T cells in Graves' hyperthyroidism and ophthalmopathy.

The source was peripheral blood mononuclear cells (PBMCs), collected at new diagnosis, from a patient treated with antithyroid drugs. Receptors were obtained from a middle-aged man with Graves disease. Donor details come from another sample of the same person, matched by shared clones.

Turning to this clonotype: Being one base from a much bigger clone, this may be a read error. This sequence joins TRBV15 and TRBJ1-5, with D perhaps matching TRBD1 (6 bases). The CDR3 loop spans 13 amino acids. The V end was cut by 7 bases, the J end by 5 bases, with 12 bases between. Germline values: CDR1 LNHNV, CDR2 YYDKDF (reference sequence). CDR3 sequence (DNA): TGTGCCACCACGGGACACTACGATCAGCCCCAGCATTTT. Translated, it gives CATTGHYDQPQHF.

This clonotype has only one observation. A much larger clone lies a single base off, so this may be a read error. This chain connects TRBV28 to TRBJ2-2, with D possibly TRBD2 on 5 matching bases. Germline loops: CDR1 MDHEN, CDR2 SYDVKM. The CDR3 is 15 residues long. The CDR3 is CASSTQNSGTGKLFF. The CDR3 DNA sequence: TGTGCCAGCAGTACACAGAACTCGGGCACCGGGAAGCTGTTTTTT.

A note on this clonotype: A read error may explain this, as a much larger clone is one base away. The J gene is TRBJ2-1, the V gene TRBV11-3; 8 bases match TRBD2. There are 15 residues in the CDR3. The V segment lost 5 bases and the J segment 3 bases; nucleotides outside the gene matches: 6. Germline loops: CDR1 SGHNT, CDR2 YENEEA. The CDR3 DNA reads TGTGCCAGCAGCCGGGGGGGCAGGGTCTACAATGAGCAGTTCTTC. The encoded protein is CASSRGGRVYNEQFF.

The sample holds many counts of this clonotype. The chain joins TRBV7-3 to TRBJ2-1, with 8 bases that match TRBD2. The CDR3 extends over 15 amino acids. V lost 6 bases to trimming and J lost 4 bases; unmatched junction nucleotides: 8. Germline CDR1 is SGHTA and CDR2 is FQGTGA. The CDR3 protein is CASSYSGGGYNEQFF. CDR3 DNA sequence: TGTGCCAGCAGTTACTCGGGGGGGGGTTACAATGAGCAGTTCTTC. The full variable domain, with the rest looked up from reference TRBV7-3 and TRBJ2-1, is GAGVSQTPSNKVTEKGKYVELRCDPISGHTALYWYRQSLGQGPEFLIYFQGTGAADDSGLPNDRFFAVRPEGSVSTLKIQRTERGDSAVYLCASSYSGGGYNEQFFGPGTRLTVL.

This clonotype was detected many times. The J gene is TRBJ2-3, the V gene TRBV28; TRBD2 agrees at 11 bases. In germline, CDR1 is MDHEN, CDR2 SYDVKM. The CDR3 consists of 17 residues. Trimming took 8 bases from V and 5 from J; bases not matched to a gene: 15. The chain's CDR3 is CASARTRLAGTKDTQYF. CDR3 nucleotide sequence: TGTGCCAGCGCGCGAACCAGACTAGCGGGGACCAAAGATACGCAGTATTTT.

This clonotype appeared a few times. The chain combines TRBV12-5 with TRBJ2-5, with TRBD2 identical over 7 bases. The V gene end was trimmed by 2 bases and the J gene end by 5 bases; junction bases not matched to a gene: 5. The germline V gene has CDR1 LGHNT and CDR2 FRNRAP. CDR3 length: 14 amino acids. In nucleotides, the CDR3 is TGTGCTAGTGGTTTGAGGCTAGCGGTCGAGACCCAGTACTTC. As protein: CASGLRLAVETQYF.

Comment on this clonotype: One end of the junction varies from germline; a read error may be responsible. The chain joins TRBV4-3 to TRBJ2-3; 9 nucleotides agree with TRBD2. CDR3 length: 17 amino acids. Germline CDR1 LGHNA, CDR2 YSLEER. The CDR3 DNA reads as TGCGCCAGCAGCCAAGACGGCGCGCGGGGGGGCGAAGATATGCAGTATTTT. The encoded protein is CASSQDGARGGEDMQYF.

In this sample, this clonotype turned up many times. This CDR3 reads CASSLGRDRGTFF. The CDR3 region has the DNA TGTGCCAGCAGTTTAGGGCGGGACAGGGGAACTTTCTTT. The V call is TRBV28, the J call TRBJ1-1; TRBD1 matches at 10 bases. V dropped 2 bases and J dropped 12; count of bases not matched to a gene: 6. Germline CDR1 MDHEN, CDR2 SYDVKM. The CDR3 spans 13 residues. The complete variable domain, with remaining parts taken from reference TRBV28 and TRBJ1-1, reads DVKVTQSSRYLVKRTGEKVFLECVQDMDHENMFWYRQDPGLGLRLIYFSYDVKMKEKGDIPEGYSVSREKKERFSLILESASTNQTSMYLCASSLGRDRGTFFGQGTRLTVV.

This chain connects TRBV18 to TRBJ1-1; D perhaps matches TRBD1 (5 bases). V lost 6 bases, J lost 6 bases, and 14 bases lay in between. The CDR3 totals 13 residues. In germline, CDR1 is KGHSH, CDR2 LQKENI. CDR3 nucleotide sequence: TGTGCCAGCTCTCAGGGTCCGGGCGCTGAAGCTTTCTTT. This encodes CASSQGPGAEAFF.

At least ten counts were recorded for this clonotype. V is TRBV9 and J is TRBJ2-1; D is perhaps TRBD1 (6 bases). This CDR3 spans 15 amino acids. V was cut by 4 bases and J by 4 bases, with 15 bases left in between. Germline loops: CDR1 SGDLS, CDR2 YYNGEE. CDR3 amino acids: CASSPRDKTYNEQFF. DNA of the CDR3: TGTGCCAGCAGCCCCCGGGACAAGACTTACAATGAGCAGTTCTTC.

V is TRBV18 and J is TRBJ1-4; TRBD1 agrees at 8 bases. The germline CDR1 and CDR2 sequences are KGHSH and LQKENI. The length of the CDR3 is 14 residues. Trimming at V came to 3 bases and at J to 7 bases, leaving 4 bases not matched to a gene. The CDR3 region is CASSPYRGTEKLFF. CDR3 nucleotide sequence: TGTGCCAGCTCACCCTACAGGGGGACTGAAAAACTGTTTTTT.